Sequencing of this T cell receptor beta chain was carried out in a study of blood T cell repertoires in COVID-19. Across the study: Acute and convalescent COVID-19 samples came from the United States, Italy and Spain. In each case, the material was cDNA or gDNA derived from T cells, B-cell-depleted T cells, or PBMCs.

In the original workflow: For nucleated cells, counts were estimated from reference gene primer amplification. Repertoires were generated with immunoSEQ multiplex PCR, while TCRdb's copy carries only in-frame clones and drops some. V, J and clone size reflect that table, while D and trimming were determined from the DNA. The sample shows approximately 58,000 clones, 85% to 95% of them seen only once. Trimming shortened V by 4 bases and J by 0 bases, and 20 bases separated the two germline ends. The germline V gene has CDR1 SGDLS and CDR2 YYNGEE. The CDR3 covers 19 residues. This receptor was identified in a human donor in a cohort sampled during active COVID-19. Sequenced input: peripheral blood. V usage is TRBV9 and J usage is TRBJ2-6; maybe TRBD2 (7 bases). CDR3 residues: CASSPARGGPSSGANVLTF. The CDR3 region has the DNA TGTGCCAGCAGCCCCGCGAGGGGGGGACCCAGCTCTGGGGCCAACGTCCTGACTTTC.